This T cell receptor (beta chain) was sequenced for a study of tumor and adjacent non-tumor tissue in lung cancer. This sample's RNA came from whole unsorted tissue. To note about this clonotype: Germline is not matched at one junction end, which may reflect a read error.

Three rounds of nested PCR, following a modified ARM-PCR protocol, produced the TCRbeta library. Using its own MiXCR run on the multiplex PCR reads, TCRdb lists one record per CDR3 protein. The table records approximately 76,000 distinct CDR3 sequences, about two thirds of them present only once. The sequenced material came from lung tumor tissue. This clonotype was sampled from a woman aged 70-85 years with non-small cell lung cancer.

The CDR3 protein is CAISEGQSSYEQYF. The CDR3 coding sequence is TGTGCCATCAGTGAAGGACAGAGCTCTTACGAGCAGTACTTC. The chain joins TRBV6-1 to TRBJ2-7; TRBD1 is a possible D gene (6 bases). The CDR3 is 14 amino acids. Looked up from germline, CDR1 is MNHNS and CDR2 is SASEGT.